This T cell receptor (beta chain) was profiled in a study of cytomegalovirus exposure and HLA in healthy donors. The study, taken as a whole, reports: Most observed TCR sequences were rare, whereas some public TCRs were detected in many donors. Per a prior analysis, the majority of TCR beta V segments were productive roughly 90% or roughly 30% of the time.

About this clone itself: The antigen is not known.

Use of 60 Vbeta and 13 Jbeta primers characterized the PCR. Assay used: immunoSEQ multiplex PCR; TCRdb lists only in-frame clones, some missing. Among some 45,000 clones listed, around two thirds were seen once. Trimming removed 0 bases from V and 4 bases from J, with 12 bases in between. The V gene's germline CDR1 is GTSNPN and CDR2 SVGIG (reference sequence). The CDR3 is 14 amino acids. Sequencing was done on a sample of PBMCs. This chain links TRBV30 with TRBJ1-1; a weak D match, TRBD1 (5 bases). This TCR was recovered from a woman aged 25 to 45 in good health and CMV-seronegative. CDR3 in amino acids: CAWSVGGTGTEAFF. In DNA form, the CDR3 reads TGTGCCTGGAGTGTCGGGGGGACGGGCACTGAAGCTTTCTTT.